The 8 T cell receptor beta chains given below trace back to one sample, sequenced in a study of blood T cell repertoires in COVID-19. TCRdb keeps only in-frame clones here, not all; method: immunoSEQ multiplex PCR. The sample lists roughly 220,000 clones, 80% to 85% seen once, with nearly 20% in the top ten. Sequences were obtained from peripheral blood. These receptors originate from a man aged 30 to 39 with active or convalescent COVID-19.

V gene TRBV18 combines with J gene TRBJ2-6, with D perhaps matching TRBD2 (6 bases). The CDR3 totals 17 residues. Germline V gene data show CDR1 as KGHSH and CDR2 as LQKENI. V lost 0 bases, J lost 2 bases, and 11 bases lay in between. CDR3 region: CASSPPEGQPGANVLTF. As DNA, the CDR3 is TGTGCCAGCTCACCACCGGAGGGTCAACCTGGGGCCAACGTCCTGACTTTC.

The chain is built from TRBV19 and TRBJ1-4; D ambiguous. The CDR3 sequence is 15 residues long. In germline, CDR1 is LNHDA, CDR2 SQIVND (reference sequence). Trimming left V 5 bases short and J 7 bases short, with 17 bases between. The CDR3 loop reads CASSPGPGRSEKLFF. CDR3 in DNA: TGTGCCAGTAGTCCGGGTCCTGGTAGAAGTGAAAAACTGTTTTTT.

The V gene is TRBV30, the J gene TRBJ1-5; TRBD1 matches 10 bases. V gave up 3 bases and J gave up 11 bases; unmatched junction bases: 7. This CDR3 contains 13 residues. Germline values: CDR1 GTSNPN, CDR2 SVGIG (reference sequence). The CDR3 loop reads CAWSDRGLTAQHF. DNA for the CDR3: TGTGCCTGGAGCGACAGGGGGCTTACGGCCCAGCATTTT.

The chain links TRBV29-1 to TRBJ1-3; D remains unclear. CDR1 is SQVTM and CDR2 is ANQGSEA in the germline V gene. The CDR3 contains 17 residues. Trimming shortened V by 0 bases and J by 0 bases, and 15 bases separated the two germline ends. Here the CDR3 reads CSVEEVQGSSSGNTIYF. CDR3 in DNA: TGCAGCGTTGAAGAGGTACAAGGATCTAGCTCTGGAAACACCATATATTTT.

The CDR3 DNA follows: TGTGCCAGTAGTTCCCGTAGCGGGAGGGTGTACGAGCAGTACTTC. This sequence encodes CASSSRSGRVYEQYF. V usage is TRBV19 and J usage is TRBJ2-7, with 11 bases fitting TRBD2. Germline CDR1 and CDR2: LNHDA and SQIVND (reference sequence). The CDR3 contains 15 residues. J was trimmed by 4 bases and V by 5 bases; bases with no gene match: 7.

This rearrangement joins TRBV7-9 to TRBJ2-3, with 10 nucleotides matching TRBD2. Trimming cost V 5 bases and J 7 bases; bases outside gene matches: 9. The CDR3 is made up of 15 amino acids. The germline CDR1 and CDR2 sequences are SEHNR and FQNEAQ (reference sequence). The CDR3 spells CASSRGLAEGNTQYF. DNA for the CDR3: TGTGCCAGCAGCCGAGGACTAGCGGAGGGAAATACGCAGTATTTT. Full variable domain (remainder filled in from reference TRBV7-9 and TRBJ2-3): DTGVSQNPRHKITKRGQNVTFRCDPISEHNRLYWYRQTLGQGPEFLTYFQNEAQLEKSRLLSDRFSAERPKGSFSTLEIQRTEQGDSAMYLCASSRGLAEGNTQYFGPGTRLTVL.

The chain recombines TRBV5-5 with TRBJ2-1; 8 bases fit TRBD2. V lost 9 bases and J lost 7; bases outside the gene matches: 12. Germline values: CDR1 SGHKS, CDR2 YYEKEE (reference sequence). CDR3 length: 14 amino acids. The CDR3 loop reads CATSRLSGSNEQFF. The CDR3 DNA reads as TGTGCCACCTCTCGTCTAAGCGGGAGTAATGAGCAGTTCTTC.

The rearrangement uses TRBV7-9 and TRBJ1-5, with 7 nucleotides matching TRBD1. V lost 5 bases, J lost 3 bases, and 4 bases stayed unmatched. Germline assignment: CDR1 SEHNR and CDR2 FQNEAQ (reference sequence). The CDR3 spans 14 residues. As DNA, the CDR3 is TGTGCCAGCAGCCTTGGGACAGTCAATCAGCCCCAGCATTTT. Translation: CASSLGTVNQPQHF.